These 11 T cell receptor beta chains came from one sample sequenced in a study of T cell responses to AZD1222 COVID-19 vaccine. Assay: immunoSEQ multiplex PCR; the TCRdb copy retains only in-frame clones and omits some. This sample has 150,000 to 200,000 clones, with over 85% found just once. Sequencing was performed on peripheral blood, taken 28 days after the second dose of the MenACWY control vaccine. These receptors were taken from an adult who received the MenACWY meningococcal vaccine as a control.

CDR3 region: CAWSVGQPQHF. CDR3 DNA sequence: TGTGCCTGGAGTGTTGGGCAGCCCCAGCATTTT. The chain joins TRBV30 to TRBJ1-5; D gene unclear. Germline lookup yields CDR1 GTSNPN and CDR2 SVGIG (reference sequence). This CDR3 is built from 11 residues. V was pared by 0 bases and J by 7 bases, with 4 bases between.

The chain uses TRBV19 and TRBJ2-1; D might be TRBD1 or TRBD2, each matching 5 bases. CDR3 length equals 16 residues. Germline CDR1 is LNHDA and CDR2 is SQIVND (reference sequence). Between the trimmed V and J ends, which lost 3 bases and 2 bases, there was a span of 14 bases. Written as DNA, the CDR3 is TGTGCCAGTAGTATCCTTCCCGGGACGACCTACAATGAGCAGTTCTTC. It yields the protein CASSILPGTTYNEQFF.

V gene TRBV6-1 combines with J gene TRBJ1-4; TRBD1 aligns across 7 bases. The CDR3 sequence is 15 residues long. Trimming at V came to 3 bases and at J to 10 bases, leaving 11 bases not matched to a gene. Germline V gene lookup returns CDR1 MNHNS and CDR2 SASEGT. CDR3 residues: CASSDGTAQSGKLFF. The DNA for the CDR3 is TGTGCCAGCAGTGACGGGACAGCCCAAAGTGGAAAACTGTTTTTT.

J is TRBJ1-2 and V is TRBV28, with a tentative D call TRBD1 (6 bases). Trimming removed 3 bases at V and 8 bases at J, with 16 bases between. The CDR3 runs 14 residues. Per the germline V gene, CDR1 is MDHEN and CDR2 is SYDVKM. Here the CDR3 DNA reads TGTGCCAGCAGTTTCTTCCCTTTAGGACAGGGCTACACCTTC. Its translation: CASSFFPLGQGYTF.

The genes are TRBV28 and TRBJ1-5; D perhaps matches TRBD1 (5 bases). Germline CDR1 reads MDHEN; CDR2 reads SYDVKM. The CDR3 contains 13 residues. V lost 7 bases to trimming and J lost 4 bases, with 11 bases between them. CDR3 bases: TGTGCCAGCATACCCGACAGAAATCAGCCCCAGCATTTT. Its translation: CASIPDRNQPQHF. Supplemented by reference TRBV28 and TRBJ1-5, the full variable domain reads DVKVTQSSRYLVKRTGEKVFLECVQDMDHENMFWYRQDPGLGLRLIYFSYDVKMKEKGDIPEGYSVSREKKERFSLILESASTNQTSMYLCASIPDRNQPQHFGDGTRLSIL.

This chain uses TRBV14 with TRBJ2-1, with 8 bases identical to TRBD2. The CDR3 is 16 amino acids. CDR1 SGHDN and CDR2 FVKESK come from the germline V gene. J gave up 0 bases and V 3 bases, and 4 bases lay outside the gene matches. This CDR3 reads CASSQERESSYNEQFF. The CDR3 coding sequence is TGTGCCAGCAGCCAGGAGCGGGAGAGCTCCTACAATGAGCAGTTCTTC.

This clone is classed as large. V usage is TRBV9 and J usage is TRBJ2-1; D possibly corresponds to TRBD2 (6 bases). The V and J ends lost 4 bases and 10 bases respectively, with 15 bases between them. Germline CDR1 reads SGDLS; CDR2 reads YYNGEE. The CDR3 runs to 13 residues. The CDR3 DNA reads as TGTGCCAGCAGCCCAGAGGCGGGGAGGGAGCAGTTCTTC. Residues: CASSPEAGREQFF.

The chain recombines TRBV7-3 with TRBJ2-7; the D is unclear. This CDR3 has 14 residues. Germline-derived CDR1 and CDR2 are SGHTA and FQGTGA. With 1 base removed from V and 0 bases from J, the gap between germline ends came to 7 bases. The CDR3 DNA follows: TGTGCCAGCAGCTTAAGGGCTAGCTCCTACGAGCAGTACTTC. It translates to CASSLRASSYEQYF. Variable domain in full (rest from reference TRBV7-3 and TRBJ2-7): GAGVSQTPSNKVTEKGKYVELRCDPISGHTALYWYRQSLGQGPEFLIYFQGTGAADDSGLPNDRFFAVRPEGSVSTLKIQRTERGDSAVYLCASSLRASSYEQYFGPGTRLTVT.

About this clone itself: The sample holds other DNA sequences that translate to the same CDR3. V is TRBV7-2 and J is TRBJ1-5; 8 bases line up with TRBD1. The CDR3 consists of 15 residues. Germline CDR1 SGHTA, CDR2 FQGNSA. V lost 5 bases to trimming and J lost 2 bases; unmatched junction nucleotides: 5. CDR3 nucleotide sequence: TGTGCCAGCAGCCGGACAGGGTTAGGCAATCAGCCCCAGCATTTT. Translation gives CASSRTGLGNQPQHF.

The genes are TRBV6-5 and TRBJ2-7; no firm D call. Germline V lookup: CDR1 MNHEY, CDR2 SVGAGI. V lost 8 bases to trimming and J lost 0 bases, with 14 bases between them. The CDR3 covers 14 residues. The CDR3 here is CASAVGVISYEQYF. DNA for the CDR3: TGTGCCAGCGCTGTGGGCGTTATCTCCTACGAGCAGTACTTC.

V and J are TRBV19 and TRBJ2-2; a possible D gene is TRBD1 (6 bases). The CDR3 is 21 residues long. CDR1 LNHDA and CDR2 SQIVND come from the germline V gene (reference sequence). Trimming took off 3 bases at V and 1 base at J, with 27 bases between the two ends. The CDR3 loop reads CASSIPLFVGQTKLNTGELFF. CDR3 DNA sequence: TGTGCCAGTAGTATTCCTTTGTTTGTAGGACAGACCAAACTGAACACCGGGGAGCTGTTTTTT.